This paragraph covers one TCR beta chain sequence. The target antigen is unknown. A read error may produce the germline difference seen at one junction end. These data are taken from a study of T cells after yellow fever vaccination. Synthesis of TCR cDNA relied on 5'RACE template switching, which attached a universal primer site and UMIs. TCRdb processed the 5' RACE reads anew with MiXCR; each CDR3 protein has one entry. The sample yields roughly 320,000 distinct CDR3 sequences, about 11% seen once. This CDR3 comprises 14 residues. Germline V lookup: CDR1 MNHNS, CDR2 SASEGT. Notes on the study in general: Contaminants from the bulk population, in the form of abundant clonotypes, could be found in FACS-sorted repertoires.

The sequencing used CD4+ T cells sorted from PBMCs, collected 45 days after the yellow fever booster vaccination. The receptor comes from a man younger than 35 who received the YFV17D yellow fever vaccine. The chain is built from TRBV6-1 and TRBJ1-2; D possibly corresponds to TRBD1 (5 bases). CDR3 loop: CACSEGRGNYGYTF. The CDR3 region has the DNA TGTGCCTGCAGTGAGGGACGGGGAAACTATGGCTACACCTTC.